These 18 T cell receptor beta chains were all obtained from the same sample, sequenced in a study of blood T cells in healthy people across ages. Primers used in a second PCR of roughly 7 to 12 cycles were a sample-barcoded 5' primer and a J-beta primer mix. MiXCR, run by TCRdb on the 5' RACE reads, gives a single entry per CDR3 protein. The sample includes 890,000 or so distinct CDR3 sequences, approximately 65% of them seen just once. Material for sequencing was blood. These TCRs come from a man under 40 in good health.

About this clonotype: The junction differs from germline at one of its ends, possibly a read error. The CDR3 loop is CASSVWGGGEDTQYF. Written as DNA, the CDR3 is TGTGCCAGCAGCGTATGGGGAGGGGGTGAAGATACACAGTATTTT. The rearrangement uses TRBV9 and TRBJ2-3; weak D call: TRBD2 (7 bases). Germline V gene lookup returns CDR1 SGDLS and CDR2 YYNGEE. The CDR3 consists of 15 residues.

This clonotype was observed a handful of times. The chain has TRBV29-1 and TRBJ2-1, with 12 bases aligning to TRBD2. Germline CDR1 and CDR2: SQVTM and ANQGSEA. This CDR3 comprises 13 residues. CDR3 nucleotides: TGCACCTTCCTAGCGGGGGGGAACAATGAGCAGTTCTTC. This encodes CTFLAGGNNEQFF.

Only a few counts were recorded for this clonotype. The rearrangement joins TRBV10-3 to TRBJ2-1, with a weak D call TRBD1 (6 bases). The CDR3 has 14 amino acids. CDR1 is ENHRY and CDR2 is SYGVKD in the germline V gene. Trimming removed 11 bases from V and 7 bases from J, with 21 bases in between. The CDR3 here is CASGIRRQGNEQFF. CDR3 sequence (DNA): TGTGCCTCCGGCATCCGGAGGCAGGGGAATGAGCAGTTCTTC.

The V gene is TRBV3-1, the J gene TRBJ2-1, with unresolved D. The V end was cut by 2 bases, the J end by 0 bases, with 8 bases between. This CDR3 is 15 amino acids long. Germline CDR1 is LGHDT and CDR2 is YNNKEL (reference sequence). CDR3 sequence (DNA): TGTGCCAGCAGCCAAACTTATAACTCCTACAATGAGCAGTTCTTC. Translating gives CASSQTYNSYNEQFF.

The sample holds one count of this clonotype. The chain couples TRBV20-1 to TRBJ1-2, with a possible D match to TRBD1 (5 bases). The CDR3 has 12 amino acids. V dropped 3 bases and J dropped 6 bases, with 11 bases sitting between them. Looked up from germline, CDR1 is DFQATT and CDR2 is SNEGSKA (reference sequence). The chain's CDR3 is CSASSQGHGYTF. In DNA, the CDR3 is TGCAGTGCTAGCTCCCAGGGCCATGGCTACACCTTC.

CDR3 protein: CASSQEQVNTGELFF. The DNA of the CDR3 is TGTGCCAGCAGCCAAGAACAGGTTAACACCGGGGAGCTGTTTTTT. The chain links TRBV4-2 to TRBJ2-2; possibly TRBD1 for D (5 bases). Trimming took off 0 bases at V and 2 bases at J, with 7 bases between the two ends. Germline CDR1 is LGHNA and CDR2 is YNFKEQ. The CDR3 extends over 15 amino acids.

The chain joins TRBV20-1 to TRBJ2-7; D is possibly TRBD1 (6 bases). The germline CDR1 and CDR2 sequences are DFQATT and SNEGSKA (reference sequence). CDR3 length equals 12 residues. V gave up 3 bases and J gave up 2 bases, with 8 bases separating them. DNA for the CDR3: TGCAGTGCTAGGGGGACACCCTACGAGCAGTACTTC. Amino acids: CSARGTPYEQYF.

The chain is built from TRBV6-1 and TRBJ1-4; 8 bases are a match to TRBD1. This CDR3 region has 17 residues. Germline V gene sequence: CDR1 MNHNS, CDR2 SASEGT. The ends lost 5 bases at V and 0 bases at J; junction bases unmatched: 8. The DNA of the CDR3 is TGTGCCAGCAGTAAACGGACAGGGACCACAACTAATGAAAAACTGTTTTTT. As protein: CASSKRTGTTTNEKLFF.

The DNA for the CDR3 is TGCAGTGCTGTAGCGGGGGGTAGCACAGATACGCAGTATTTT. Translating gives CSAVAGGSTDTQYF. This chain joins TRBV20-1 and TRBJ2-3; 10 bases align to TRBD2. This CDR3 comprises 14 residues. CDR1 is DFQATT and CDR2 is SNEGSKA in the germline V gene (reference sequence). The junction had 2 bases not matched to a gene; V was cut back by 5 bases and J by 0 bases.

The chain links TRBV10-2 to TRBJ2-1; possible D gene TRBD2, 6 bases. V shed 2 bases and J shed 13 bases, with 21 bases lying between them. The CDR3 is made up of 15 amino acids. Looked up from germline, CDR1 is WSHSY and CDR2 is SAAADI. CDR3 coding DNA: TGCGCCAGCAGTGAGCTAGTGGGAGGAGGAGAGACCCAGTTCTTC. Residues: CASSELVGGGETQFF.

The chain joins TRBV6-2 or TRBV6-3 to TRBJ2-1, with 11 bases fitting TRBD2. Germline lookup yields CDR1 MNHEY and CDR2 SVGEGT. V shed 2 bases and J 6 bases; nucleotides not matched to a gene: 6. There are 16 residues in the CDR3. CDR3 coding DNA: TGTGCCAGCAGTTACGCTAGCGGGAGGTCAGCCAATGAGCAGTTCTTC. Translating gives CASSYASGRSANEQFF.

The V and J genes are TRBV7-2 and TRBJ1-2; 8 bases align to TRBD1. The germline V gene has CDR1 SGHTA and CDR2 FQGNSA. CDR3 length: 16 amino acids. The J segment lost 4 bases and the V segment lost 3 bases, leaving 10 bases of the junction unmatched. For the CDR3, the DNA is TGTGCCAGCAGCTTTACCCGGGACAGGAGCATCTATGGCTACACCTTC. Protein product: CASSFTRDRSIYGYTF. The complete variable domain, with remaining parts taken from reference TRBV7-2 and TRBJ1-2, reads GAGVSQSPSNKVTEKGKDVELRCDPISGHTALYWYRQSLGQGLEFLIYFQGNSAPDKSGLPSDRFSAERTGGSVSTLTIQRTQQEDSAVYLCASSFTRDRSIYGYTFGSGTRLTVV.

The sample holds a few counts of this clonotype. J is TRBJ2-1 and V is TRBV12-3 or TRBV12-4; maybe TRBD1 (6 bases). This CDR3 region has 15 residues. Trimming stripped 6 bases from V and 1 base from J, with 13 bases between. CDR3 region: CASRQTGRSYNEQFF. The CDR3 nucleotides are TGTGCCAGCAGACAAACAGGGAGATCCTACAATGAGCAGTTCTTC.

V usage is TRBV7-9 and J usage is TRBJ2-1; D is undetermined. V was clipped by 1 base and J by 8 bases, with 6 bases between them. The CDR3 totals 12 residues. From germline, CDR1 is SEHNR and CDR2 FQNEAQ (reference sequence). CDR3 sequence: CASSLEEDEQFF. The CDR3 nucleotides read TGTGCCAGCAGCTTAGAAGAGGATGAGCAGTTCTTC.

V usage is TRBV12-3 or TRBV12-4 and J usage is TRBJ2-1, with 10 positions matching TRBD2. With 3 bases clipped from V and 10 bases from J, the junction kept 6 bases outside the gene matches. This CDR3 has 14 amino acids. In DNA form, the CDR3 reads TGTGCCAGCAGTTTCCGGACTAGCGGCTACGAGCAGTTCTTC. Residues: CASSFRTSGYEQFF.

CDR3 coding DNA: TGTGCCAGCAGCTTATTGGAGCGGGGGCTCTACAATGAGCAGTTCTTC. Its translation is CASSLLERGLYNEQFF. V is TRBV7-9 and J is TRBJ2-1, with 8 bases matching TRBD2. CDR1 is SEHNR, CDR2 FQNEAQ, per germline (reference sequence). The CDR3 extends over 16 amino acids. With V trimmed by 2 bases and J by 3 bases, 6 bases remained unmatched.

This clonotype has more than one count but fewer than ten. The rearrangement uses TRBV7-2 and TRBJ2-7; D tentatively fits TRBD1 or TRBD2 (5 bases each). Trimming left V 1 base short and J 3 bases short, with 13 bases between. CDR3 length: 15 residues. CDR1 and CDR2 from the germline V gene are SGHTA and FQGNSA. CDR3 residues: CASSLVVGAHYEQYF. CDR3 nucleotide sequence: TGTGCCAGCAGCTTAGTTGTCGGGGCCCACTACGAGCAGTACTTC.

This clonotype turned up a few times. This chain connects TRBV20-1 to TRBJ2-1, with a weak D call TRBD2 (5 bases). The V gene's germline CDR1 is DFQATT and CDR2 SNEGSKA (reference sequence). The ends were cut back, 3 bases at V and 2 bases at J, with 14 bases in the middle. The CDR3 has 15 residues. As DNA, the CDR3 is TGCAGTGCTAGCTCTCCGGGGAGAGCCTACAATGAGCAGTTCTTC. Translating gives CSASSPGRAYNEQFF.